This TCR beta chain was sequenced during a study of T cells in tuberculosis. Study-wide context: In South Africa, adults with active tuberculosis were compared with IGRA-negative and latently infected IGRA-positive adolescents.

V shed 4 bases and J 5 bases; nucleotides not matched to a gene: 5. This CDR3 has 14 amino acids. CDR1 and CDR2 (germline): SGDLS, YYNGEE. Latent tuberculosis screening used tuberculin skin test and IGRA at entry. Each clinical donor contributed on average about 92,000 T cells from unsorted cryopreserved PBMC. Here immunoSEQ multiplex PCR was the method, and the copy in TCRdb shows in-frame clones only, minus some. Seen here are about 22,000 clones, almost 97% observed once, and the top ten hold 6.2%. The receptor comes from a donor between 10 and 35 years old with latent tuberculosis or without tuberculosis infection. The chain has TRBV9 and TRBJ2-1, with TRBD2 matching 8 bases. The sample was PBMCs. CDR3 in DNA: TGTGCCAGCAGCCCCACTAGCGGAAACAATGAGCAGTTCTTC. This codes for CASSPTSGNNEQFF.